This T cell receptor beta chain was obtained from a study of shared clonotypes between healthy human individuals. About this clone itself: The antigen remains undetermined.

Naive CD8 cells lacked CD45RO, underwent positive selection for CCR7 and left out terminally differentiated effector memory CD45RA+ cells. Samples underwent the assay at deep level. Clones were sequenced by immunoSEQ multiplex PCR, and TCRdb holds only the in-frame ones, with some missing. The data hold millions of clones, with just under 95% observed a single time. CDR1 SGDLS and CDR2 YYNGEE come from the germline V gene. V gave up 4 bases and J gave up 2 bases, with 14 bases separating them. The CDR3 loop spans 15 amino acids. Study outcomes and limitations: Sorted-subset sequencing, rarefaction showed, was incomplete despite large depth. A handful of donors showed sharing of about 5.5% of naive CD4 clonotypes. Among non-shared clonotypes, generation probabilities were lower than among those shared by all four donors.

Sequencing used naive CD8+ T cells sorted from blood. This receptor was taken from a young man in good health. The V call is TRBV9, the J call TRBJ2-3; D is possibly TRBD1 (5 bases). The CDR3 reads CASSPMSGITDTQYF. The DNA of the CDR3 is TGTGCCAGCAGCCCAATGTCAGGGATCACAGATACGCAGTATTTT.